What follows are 21 T cell receptor beta chains derived from one specimen sequenced in a study of blood T cell repertoires in COVID-19. TCRdb keeps only in-frame clones here, not all; method: immunoSEQ multiplex PCR. The table shows about 300,000 clones, with around 87% occurring only once. Sequences were obtained from peripheral blood. These receptor sequences come from a man aged 70-80 years with acute or convalescent COVID-19.

This clone came up a few times. V is TRBV30 and J is TRBJ2-1; 8 bases are shared with TRBD2. CDR3 length: 14 amino acids. V trimming: 3 bases; J trimming: 0 bases; junction bases outside the gene matches: 1. Looked up from germline, CDR1 is GTSNPN and CDR2 is SVGIG (reference sequence). Written as DNA, the CDR3 is TGTGCCTGGAGAAGCGGGAGCTCCTACAATGAGCAGTTCTTC. It specifies CAWRSGSSYNEQFF.

CDR3: CASSWSSGGAYNEQFF. In DNA, the CDR3 is TGTGCCAGCAGCTGGTCTAGCGGGGGGGCTTACAATGAGCAGTTCTTC. This rearrangement joins TRBV7-9 to TRBJ2-1, with 12 positions matching TRBD2. Germline lookup yields CDR1 SEHNR and CDR2 FQNEAQ (reference sequence). Trimming took 4 bases from V and 4 from J; bases not matched to a gene: 5. The CDR3 has 16 residues.

The table lists this clone with a count of one. CDR3 amino acids: CASSKVDRGPNYGYTF. The CDR3 coding sequence is TGTGCCAGCAGCAAAGTCGACAGGGGGCCTAACTATGGCTACACCTTC. The chain uses TRBV21-1 and TRBJ1-2; whether TRBD1, the table's D call, matches the DNA was not checked. TRBV21-1 is recorded as a pseudogene. The CDR3 length is 16 residues.

The gene calls are TRBV4-1 and TRBJ2-7; the D gene is possibly TRBD1 (5 bases). CDR1 MGHRA and CDR2 YSYEKL come from the germline V gene. This CDR3 comprises 15 residues. Trimming removed 0 bases at V and 7 bases at J, with 16 bases between. As DNA, the CDR3 is TGCGCCAGCAGCCAAGACCTACTCGAAAGGACAGAGCAGTACTTC. Protein product: CASSQDLLERTEQYF.

This chain connects TRBV18 to TRBJ2-5; TRBD2 aligns across 11 bases. In germline, CDR1 is KGHSH, CDR2 LQKENI. V shed 6 bases and J 5 bases; nucleotides not matched to a gene: 5. The CDR3 has 14 residues. The CDR3 spells CASSELAGAETQYF. DNA of the CDR3: TGTGCCAGCTCGGAACTAGCGGGGGCGGAGACCCAGTACTTC.

The chain joins TRBV5-6 to TRBJ2-7; a possible D gene is TRBD2 (6 bases). V lost 0 bases to trimming and J lost 4 bases, with 23 bases between them. This CDR3 contains 18 residues. Per germline, CDR1 SGHDT and CDR2 YYEEEE. The CDR3 reads CASSLGTGTRISYYEQYF. CDR3 DNA sequence: TGTGCCAGCAGCTTGGGTACCGGGACTCGCATATCGTATTACGAGCAGTACTTC. The full variable domain, with the rest looked up from reference TRBV5-6 and TRBJ2-7, is DAGVTQSPTHLIKTRGQQVTLRCSPKSGHDTVSWYQQALGQGPQFIFQYYEEEERQRGNFPDRFSGHQFPNYSSELNVNALLLGDSALYLCASSLGTGTRISYYEQYFGPGTRLTVT.

The V and J genes are TRBV30 and TRBJ2-1, with 13 bases aligning to TRBD2. The V and J ends lost 2 bases and 8 bases, in that order; junction bases with no gene match: 9. The CDR3 spans 16 residues. The germline CDR1 and CDR2 sequences are GTSNPN and SVGIG (reference sequence). CDR3 sequence: CAWSTGLAGPRDEQFF. In DNA, the CDR3 is TGTGCCTGGAGTACGGGACTAGCGGGGCCCCGCGATGAGCAGTTCTTC.

This clone was detected only a few times. The gene calls are TRBV7-2 and TRBJ1-3; 8 positions match TRBD1. The CDR3 has 17 amino acids. The ends lost 5 bases at V and 0 bases at J; junction bases unmatched: 9. Germline lookup yields CDR1 SGHTA and CDR2 FQGNSA. CDR3 in DNA: TGTGCCAGCAGCCCCCGGACAGGGACACTCTCTGGAAACACCATATATTTT. Residues: CASSPRTGTLSGNTIYF.

This rearrangement joins TRBV28 to TRBJ1-1; a possible D gene is TRBD1 (5 bases). Trimming took off 6 bases at V and 4 bases at J, with 12 bases between the two ends. There are 13 residues in the CDR3. Looked up from germline, CDR1 is MDHEN and CDR2 is SYDVKM. CDR3 loop: CASSVGRITEAFF. The CDR3 nucleotides read TGTGCCAGCAGCGTGGGGCGGATCACTGAAGCTTTCTTT. Full variable domain (remainder filled in from reference TRBV28 and TRBJ1-1): DVKVTQSSRYLVKRTGEKVFLECVQDMDHENMFWYRQDPGLGLRLIYFSYDVKMKEKGDIPEGYSVSREKKERFSLILESASTNQTSMYLCASSVGRITEAFFGQGTRLTVV.

The V call is TRBV6-4, the J call TRBJ1-3, with no clear D. Germline V gene lookup returns CDR1 MRHNA and CDR2 SNTAGT. V lost 7 bases, J lost 8 bases, and 12 bases lay in between. The CDR3 is 12 residues long. In nucleotides, the CDR3 is TGTGCCAGCACACGGGGAAGCGACACCATATATTTT. This sequence encodes CASTRGSDTIYF.

The genes are TRBV18 and TRBJ2-1, with TRBD1 identical over 9 bases. Trimming cost V 3 bases and J 4 bases; bases outside gene matches: 4. Germline CDR1 KGHSH, CDR2 LQKENI. The CDR3 length is 15 residues. The DNA of the CDR3 is TGTGCCAGCTCACCCGGGACAGGGATTTACAATGAGCAGTTCTTC. This gives the protein CASSPGTGIYNEQFF.

The gene calls are TRBV19 and TRBJ1-2; TRBD1 matches at 11 bases. Germline-derived CDR1 and CDR2 are LNHDA and SQIVND (reference sequence). This CDR3 has 15 amino acids. The V and J ends lost 6 bases and 1 base, in that order; junction bases with no gene match: 4. In nucleotides, the CDR3 is TGTGCCAGTAGCGGACAGGGGGCCGGTAACTATGGCTACACCTTC. This translates into CASSGQGAGNYGYTF.

Comment on this clone: Additional DNA sequences in this sample encode the identical CDR3. This chain links TRBV5-1 with TRBJ1-2, with a weak D call TRBD1 (6 bases). CDR1 is SGHRS, CDR2 YFSETQ, per germline. This CDR3 contains 13 residues. The V and J ends lost 0 bases and 4 bases respectively, with 7 bases between them. For the CDR3, the DNA is TGCGCCAGCAGCTTGGGGACAGCCTATGGCTACACCTTC. As protein: CASSLGTAYGYTF.

The chain employs TRBV29-1 and TRBJ2-3, with no clear D. Trimming cost V 3 bases and J 6 bases, with 10 bases left between them. The CDR3 has 12 amino acids. Germline-derived CDR1 and CDR2 are SQVTM and ANQGSEA. The CDR3: CSVEARRDTQYF. The CDR3 DNA is TGCAGCGTTGAGGCCCGCAGGGATACGCAGTATTTT.

The CDR3 reads CGSHRGPGNTIYF. The CDR3 nucleotides are TGTGGCTCACATAGGGGGCCCGGAAACACCATATATTTT. The J gene is TRBJ1-3, the V gene TRBV6-5; TRBD1 aligns across 7 bases. This CDR3 spans 13 amino acids. The germline gives CDR1 MNHEY, CDR2 SVGAGI.

The chain couples TRBV6-2 or TRBV6-3 to TRBJ2-3, with D possibly being TRBD2 (5 bases). Per the germline V gene, CDR1 is MNHEY and CDR2 is SVGEGT. The CDR3 spans 16 residues. V lost 2 bases, J lost 0 bases, and 12 bases lay in between. The CDR3 is CASSYPRRVSTDTQYF. CDR3 nucleotide sequence: TGTGCCAGCAGTTACCCCAGGCGGGTTAGCACAGATACGCAGTATTTT.

The table lists this clone with a few counts. The chain employs TRBV24-1 and TRBJ1-5, with D unclear. Germline V gene sequence: CDR1 KGHDR, CDR2 SFDVKD. V lost 3 bases and J lost 11, with 13 bases in between. CDR3 length: 13 amino acids. CDR3 nucleotides: TGTGCCACCAGTGATCCCAGAACCGGGTCCCAGCATTTT. Protein sequence: CATSDPRTGSQHF.

The V call is TRBV3-1 (or the pseudogene TRBV3-2), the J call TRBJ1-6; 7 bases fit TRBD1. From germline, CDR1 is LGHDT and CDR2 YNNKEL (reference sequence). Trimming at V came to 0 bases and at J to 8 bases, leaving 10 bases not matched to a gene. This CDR3 spans 17 amino acids. The CDR3 DNA sequence: TGTGCCAGCAGCCAAGACCTGCCAGGGGGGTCATATTCACCCCTCCACTTT. Translated, it gives CASSQDLPGGSYSPLHF.

This sequence joins TRBV19 and TRBJ2-3; 9 bases are shared with TRBD2. The CDR3 loop spans 15 amino acids. CDR1 is LNHDA and CDR2 is SQIVND in the germline V gene (reference sequence). V was clipped by 6 bases and J by 7 bases; unmatched bases: 11. The CDR3 sequence is CASSPGSGGPYTQYF. For the CDR3, the DNA is TGTGCCAGTAGCCCCGGTAGCGGGGGACCCTATACGCAGTATTTT.

The chain joins TRBV28 to TRBJ1-6, with a tentative D call TRBD1 (5 bases). Germline CDR1 is MDHEN and CDR2 is SYDVKM. V lost 4 bases and J 7 bases, leaving 14 bases between the germline ends. The CDR3 has 15 residues. The CDR3 DNA reads TGTGCCAGCAGTTGGGGAAGTCGGGGGAATTCACCCCTCCACTTT. This translates into CASSWGSRGNSPLHF. The full variable domain, with the rest looked up from reference TRBV28 and TRBJ1-6, is DVKVTQSSRYLVKRTGEKVFLECVQDMDHENMFWYRQDPGLGLRLIYFSYDVKMKEKGDIPEGYSVSREKKERFSLILESASTNQTSMYLCASSWGSRGNSPLHFGNGTRLTVT.

The chain is built from TRBV6-4 and TRBJ1-2, with a weak D call TRBD1 (6 bases). The germline CDR1 and CDR2 sequences are MRHNA and SNTAGT. This CDR3 spans 12 amino acids. Trimming took off 4 bases at V and 3 bases at J, with 6 bases between the two ends. The CDR3 protein is CASSAGDYGYTF. In DNA, the CDR3 is TGTGCCAGCAGTGCAGGGGACTATGGCTACACCTTC.